This TCR beta chain was found in a study of PD-1 blockade in mismatch repair-deficient tumors. In the study overall: Enrolled about 2012-2016, patients had progressing, pretreated mismatch repair-deficient cancers of about a dozen types. Whole-study findings and limits: Tumor-resident clones, often absent from pretreatment blood, expanded after pembrolizumab and then contracted.

Method: immunoSEQ multiplex PCR; TCRdb's copy keeps in-frame clones and lacks some. The data contain some 40,000 clones, approximately 88% of them seen just once; the ten biggest clones take up around 0.99%. PCR or immunohistochemistry showed mismatch repair deficiency in every enrolled patient. The TCR-sequenced patients were a few responders to pembrolizumab. This clone was seen more than once but under ten times. Its target is unknown. Germline V gives CDR1 MNHNS, CDR2 SASEGT. V was trimmed by 2 bases and J by 6 bases, leaving 16 bases between them. The CDR3 spans 15 residues. Sequenced material: PBMCs, taken about 38 weeks after starting pembrolizumab. The clonotype originates from an adult with mismatch repair-deficient cancer. V usage is TRBV6-1 and J usage is TRBJ1-2; D not resolved. CDR3 amino acids: CASSERGLSRDGYTF. The CDR3 DNA is TGTGCCAGCAGTGAACGTGGACTATCACGTGATGGCTACACCTTC.